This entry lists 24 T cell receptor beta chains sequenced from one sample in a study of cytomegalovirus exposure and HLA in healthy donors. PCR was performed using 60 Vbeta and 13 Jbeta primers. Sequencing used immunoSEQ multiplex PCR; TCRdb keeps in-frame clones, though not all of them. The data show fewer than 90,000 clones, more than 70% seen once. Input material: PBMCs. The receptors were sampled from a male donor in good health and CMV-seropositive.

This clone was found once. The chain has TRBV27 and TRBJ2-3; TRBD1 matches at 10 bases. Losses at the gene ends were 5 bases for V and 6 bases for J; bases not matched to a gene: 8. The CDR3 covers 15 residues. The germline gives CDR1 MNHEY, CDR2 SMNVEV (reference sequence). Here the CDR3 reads CASSRMTGGKDTQYF. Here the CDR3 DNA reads TGTGCCAGCAGTAGAATGACAGGGGGCAAGGATACGCAGTATTTT.

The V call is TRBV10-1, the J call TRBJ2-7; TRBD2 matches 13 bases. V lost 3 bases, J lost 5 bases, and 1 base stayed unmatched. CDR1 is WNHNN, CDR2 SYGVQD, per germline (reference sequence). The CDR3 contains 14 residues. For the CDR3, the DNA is TGCGCCAGCAGTGACGGGACTAGCGGGAACGAGCAGTACTTC. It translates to CASSDGTSGNEQYF.

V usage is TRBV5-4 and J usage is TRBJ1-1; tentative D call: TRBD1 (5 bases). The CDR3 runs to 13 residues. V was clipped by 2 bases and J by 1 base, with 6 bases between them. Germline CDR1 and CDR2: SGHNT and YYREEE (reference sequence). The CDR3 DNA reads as TGTGCCAGCAGCTTCGACAGGAACACTGAAGCTTTCTTT. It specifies CASSFDRNTEAFF.

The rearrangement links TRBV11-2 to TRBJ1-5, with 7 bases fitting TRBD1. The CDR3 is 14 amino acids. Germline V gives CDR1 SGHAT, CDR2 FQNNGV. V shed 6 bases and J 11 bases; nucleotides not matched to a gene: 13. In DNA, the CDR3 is TGTGCCAGCAGGTATGGACAGGCCTCGGGGGCCCAGCATTTT. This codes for CASRYGQASGAQHF.

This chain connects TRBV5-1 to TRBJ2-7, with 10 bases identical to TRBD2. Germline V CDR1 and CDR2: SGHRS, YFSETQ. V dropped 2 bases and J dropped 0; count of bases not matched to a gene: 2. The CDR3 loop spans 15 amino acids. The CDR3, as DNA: TGCGCCAGCAGCTTAGCGGGAGGGAGCTCCTACGAGCAGTACTTC. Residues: CASSLAGGSSYEQYF. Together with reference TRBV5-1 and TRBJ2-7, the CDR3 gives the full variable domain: KAGVTQTPRYLIKTRGQQVTLSCSPISGHRSVSWYQQTPGQGLQFLFEYFSETQRNKGNFPGRFSGRQFSNSRSEMNVSTLELGDSALYLCASSLAGGSSYEQYFGPGTRLTVT.

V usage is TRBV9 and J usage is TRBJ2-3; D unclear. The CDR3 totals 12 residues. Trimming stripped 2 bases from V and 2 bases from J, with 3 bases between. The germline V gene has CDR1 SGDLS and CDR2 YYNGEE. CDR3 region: CASSVYTDTQYF. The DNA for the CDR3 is TGTGCCAGCAGCGTGTACACAGATACGCAGTATTTT.

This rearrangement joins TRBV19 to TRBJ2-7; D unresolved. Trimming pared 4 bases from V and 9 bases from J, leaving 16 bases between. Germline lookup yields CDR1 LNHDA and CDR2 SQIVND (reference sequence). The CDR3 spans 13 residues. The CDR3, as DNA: TGTGCCAGTAGTAACTATATGGCCAGTCCGCAGTACTTC. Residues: CASSNYMASPQYF.

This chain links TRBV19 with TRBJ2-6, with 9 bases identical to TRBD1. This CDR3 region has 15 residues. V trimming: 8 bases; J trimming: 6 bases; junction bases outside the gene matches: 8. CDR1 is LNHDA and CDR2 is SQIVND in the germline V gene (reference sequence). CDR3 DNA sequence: TGTGCCAGTGACCTACAGGGGGCTGAGGCCAACGTCCTGACTTTC. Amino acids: CASDLQGAEANVLTF.

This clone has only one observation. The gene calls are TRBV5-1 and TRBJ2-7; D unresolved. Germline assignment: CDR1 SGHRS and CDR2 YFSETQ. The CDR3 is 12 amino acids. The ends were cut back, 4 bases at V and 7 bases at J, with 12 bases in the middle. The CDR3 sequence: CASSQSFGEQYF. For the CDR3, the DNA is TGCGCCAGCAGCCAATCTTTCGGGGAGCAGTACTTC.

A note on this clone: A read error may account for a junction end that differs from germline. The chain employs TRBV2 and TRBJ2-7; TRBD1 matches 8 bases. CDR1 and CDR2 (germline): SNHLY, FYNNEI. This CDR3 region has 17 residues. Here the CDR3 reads CASREGQGWERSYEQYF. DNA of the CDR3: TGTGCCAGCAGGGAAGGACAGGGCTGGGAGAGGTCCTACGAGCAGTACTTC.

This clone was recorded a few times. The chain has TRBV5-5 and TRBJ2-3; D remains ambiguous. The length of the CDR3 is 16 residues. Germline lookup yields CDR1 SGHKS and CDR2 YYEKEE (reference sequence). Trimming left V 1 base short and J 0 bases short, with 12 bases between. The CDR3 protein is CASSLNDGGSTDTQYF. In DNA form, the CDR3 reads TGTGCCAGCAGCTTGAACGACGGCGGTAGCACAGATACGCAGTATTTT.

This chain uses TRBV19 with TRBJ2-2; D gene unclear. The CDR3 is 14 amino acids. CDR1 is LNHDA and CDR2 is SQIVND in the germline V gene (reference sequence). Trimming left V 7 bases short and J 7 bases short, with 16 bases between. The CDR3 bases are TGTGCCAGTACTGGCCGGAGATATAACGGGGAGCTGTTTTTT. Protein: CASTGRRYNGELFF.

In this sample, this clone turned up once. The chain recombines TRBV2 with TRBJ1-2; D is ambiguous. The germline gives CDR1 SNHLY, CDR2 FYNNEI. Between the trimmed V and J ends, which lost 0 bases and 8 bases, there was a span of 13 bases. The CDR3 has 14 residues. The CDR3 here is CASSEALMGEGYTF. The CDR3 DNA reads TGTGCCAGCAGTGAAGCGCTTATGGGAGAAGGCTACACCTTC.

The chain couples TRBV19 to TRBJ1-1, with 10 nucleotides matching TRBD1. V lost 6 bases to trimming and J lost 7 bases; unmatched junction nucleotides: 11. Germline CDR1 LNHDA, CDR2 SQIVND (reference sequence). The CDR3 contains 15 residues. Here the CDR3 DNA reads TGTGCCAGTAGACTTACGGACAGGGGGAGAGGTGAAGCTTTCTTT. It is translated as CASRLTDRGRGEAFF.

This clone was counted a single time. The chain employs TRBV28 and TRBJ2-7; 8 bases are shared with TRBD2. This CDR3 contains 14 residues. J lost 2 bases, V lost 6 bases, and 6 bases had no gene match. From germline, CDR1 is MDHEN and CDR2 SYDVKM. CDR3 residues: CASRPGLATYEQYF. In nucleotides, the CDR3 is TGTGCCAGCAGGCCCGGACTAGCCACCTACGAGCAGTACTTC. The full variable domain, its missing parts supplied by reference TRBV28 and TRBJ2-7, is DVKVTQSSRYLVKRTGEKVFLECVQDMDHENMFWYRQDPGLGLRLIYFSYDVKMKEKGDIPEGYSVSREKKERFSLILESASTNQTSMYLCASRPGLATYEQYFGPGTRLTVT.

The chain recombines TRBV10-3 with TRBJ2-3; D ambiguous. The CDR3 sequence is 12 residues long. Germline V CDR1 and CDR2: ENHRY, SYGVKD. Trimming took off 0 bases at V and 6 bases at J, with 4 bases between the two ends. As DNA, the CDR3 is TGTGCCATCAGTGAGTCCCGGGATACGCAGTATTTT. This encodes CAISESRDTQYF.

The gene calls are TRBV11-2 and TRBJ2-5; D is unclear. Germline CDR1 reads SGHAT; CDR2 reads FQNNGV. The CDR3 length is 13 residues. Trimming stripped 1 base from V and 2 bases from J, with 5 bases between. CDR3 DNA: TGTGCCAGCAGCTTAGGCAGACAAGAGACCCAGTACTTC. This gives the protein CASSLGRQETQYF.

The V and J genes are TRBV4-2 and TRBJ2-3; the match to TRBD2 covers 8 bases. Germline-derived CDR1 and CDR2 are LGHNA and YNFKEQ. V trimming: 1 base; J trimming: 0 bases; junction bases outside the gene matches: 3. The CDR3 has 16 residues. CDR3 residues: CASSQVLAGSTDTQYF. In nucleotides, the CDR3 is TGTGCCAGCAGCCAAGTGCTAGCGGGCAGCACAGATACGCAGTATTTT.

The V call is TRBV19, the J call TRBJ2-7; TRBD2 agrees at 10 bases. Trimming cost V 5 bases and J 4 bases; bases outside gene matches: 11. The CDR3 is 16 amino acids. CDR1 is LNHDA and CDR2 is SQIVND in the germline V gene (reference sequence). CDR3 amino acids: CASSLTGLASGYEQYF. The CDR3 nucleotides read TGTGCCAGTAGTCTAACGGGACTAGCGAGCGGGTACGAGCAGTACTTC.

CDR3 nucleotide sequence: TGTGCCAGTACCGGGGGGCAGTACTATGGCTACACCTTC. Protein: CASTGGQYYGYTF. The chain employs TRBV19 and TRBJ1-2; possibly TRBD1 for D (6 bases). The germline gives CDR1 LNHDA, CDR2 SQIVND (reference sequence). The length of the CDR3 is 13 residues. The V and J ends lost 7 bases and 3 bases respectively, with 12 bases between them.

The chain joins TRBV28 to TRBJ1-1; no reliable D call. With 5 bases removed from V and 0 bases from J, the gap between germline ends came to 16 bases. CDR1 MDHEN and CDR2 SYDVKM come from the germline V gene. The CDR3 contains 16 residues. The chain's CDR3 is CASSNREKGMNTEAFF. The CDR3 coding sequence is TGTGCCAGCAGTAACCGGGAAAAGGGAATGAACACTGAAGCTTTCTTT.

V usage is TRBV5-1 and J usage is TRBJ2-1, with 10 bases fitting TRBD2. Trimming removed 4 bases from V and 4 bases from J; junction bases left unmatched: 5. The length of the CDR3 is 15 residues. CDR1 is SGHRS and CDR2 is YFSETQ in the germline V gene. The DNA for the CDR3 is TGCGCCAGCAGCCCTAGCGGGAGAGGGTACAATGAGCAGTTCTTC. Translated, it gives CASSPSGRGYNEQFF.

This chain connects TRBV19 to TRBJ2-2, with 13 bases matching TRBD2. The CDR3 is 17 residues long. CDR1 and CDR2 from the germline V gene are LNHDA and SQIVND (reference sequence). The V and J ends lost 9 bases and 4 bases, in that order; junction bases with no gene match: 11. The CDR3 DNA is TGTGCCAGATCCTCCACTAGCGGGAGGGTCGGCACCGGGGAGCTGTTTTTT. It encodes CARSSTSGRVGTGELFF.

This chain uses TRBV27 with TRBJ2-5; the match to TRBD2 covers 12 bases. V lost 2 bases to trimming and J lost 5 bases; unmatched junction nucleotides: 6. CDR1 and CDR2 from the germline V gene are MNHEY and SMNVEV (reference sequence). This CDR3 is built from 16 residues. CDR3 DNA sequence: TGTGCCAGCAGTTTAGGTCCTAGCGGGAGGGCGGAGACCCAGTACTTC. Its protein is CASSLGPSGRAETQYF.